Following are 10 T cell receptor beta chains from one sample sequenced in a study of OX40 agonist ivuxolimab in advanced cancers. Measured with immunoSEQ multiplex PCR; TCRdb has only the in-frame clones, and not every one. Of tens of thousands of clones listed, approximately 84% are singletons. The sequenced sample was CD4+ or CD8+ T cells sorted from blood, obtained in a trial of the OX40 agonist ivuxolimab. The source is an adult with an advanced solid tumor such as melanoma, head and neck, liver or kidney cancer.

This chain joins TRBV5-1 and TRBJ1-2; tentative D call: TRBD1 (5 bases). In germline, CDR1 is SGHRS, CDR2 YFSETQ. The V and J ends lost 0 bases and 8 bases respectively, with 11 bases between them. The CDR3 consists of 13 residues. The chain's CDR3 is CASSLVPGYGYTF. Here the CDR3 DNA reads TGCGCCAGCAGCTTGGTGCCAGGGTACGGCTACACCTTC.

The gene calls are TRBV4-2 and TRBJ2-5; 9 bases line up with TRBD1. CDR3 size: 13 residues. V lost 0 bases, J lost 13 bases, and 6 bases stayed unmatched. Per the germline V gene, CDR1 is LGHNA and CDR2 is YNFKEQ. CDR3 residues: CASSQDGTGTRYF. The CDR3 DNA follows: TGTGCCAGCAGCCAAGATGGGACAGGGACGAGGTACTTC.

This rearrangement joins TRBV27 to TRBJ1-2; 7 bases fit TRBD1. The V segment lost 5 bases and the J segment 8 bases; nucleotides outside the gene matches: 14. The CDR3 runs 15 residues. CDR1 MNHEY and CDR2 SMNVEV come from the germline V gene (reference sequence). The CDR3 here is CASSNSQGVGWGYTF. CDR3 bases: TGTGCCAGCAGTAACTCTCAGGGGGTGGGCTGGGGCTACACCTTC.

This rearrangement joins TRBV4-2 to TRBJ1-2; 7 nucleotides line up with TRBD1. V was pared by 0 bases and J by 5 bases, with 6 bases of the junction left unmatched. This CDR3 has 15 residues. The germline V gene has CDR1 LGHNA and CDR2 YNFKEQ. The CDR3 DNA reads TGTGCCAGCAGCCAAGAAGTGGGACAGCCTTATGGCTACACCTTC. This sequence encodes CASSQEVGQPYGYTF.

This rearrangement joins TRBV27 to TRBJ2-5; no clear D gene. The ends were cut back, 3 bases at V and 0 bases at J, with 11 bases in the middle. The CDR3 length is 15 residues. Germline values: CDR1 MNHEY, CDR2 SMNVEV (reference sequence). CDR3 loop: CASSLGRPYQETQYF. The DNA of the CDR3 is TGTGCCAGCAGTTTGGGCAGGCCTTACCAAGAGACCCAGTACTTC.

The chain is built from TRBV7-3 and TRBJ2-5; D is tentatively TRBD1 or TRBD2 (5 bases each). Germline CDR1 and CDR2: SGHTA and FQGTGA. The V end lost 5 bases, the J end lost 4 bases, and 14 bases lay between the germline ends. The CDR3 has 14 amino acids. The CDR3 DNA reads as TGTGCCAGCAGCCCCGGTGGGACCGCAGAGACCCAGTACTTC. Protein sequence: CASSPGGTAETQYF.

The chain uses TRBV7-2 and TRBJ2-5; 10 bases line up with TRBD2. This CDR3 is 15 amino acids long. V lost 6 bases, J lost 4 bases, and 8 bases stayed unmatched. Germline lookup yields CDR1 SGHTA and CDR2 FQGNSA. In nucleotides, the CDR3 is TGTGCCAGCAGGTTTAGCGGGGGGCGGGGAGAGACCCAGTACTTC. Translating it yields CASRFSGGRGETQYF.

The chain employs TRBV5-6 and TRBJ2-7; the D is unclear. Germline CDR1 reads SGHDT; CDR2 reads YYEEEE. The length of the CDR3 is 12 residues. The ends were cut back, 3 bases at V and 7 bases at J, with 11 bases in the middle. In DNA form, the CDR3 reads TGTGCCAGCAGCTCCCACGAGATGGAGCAGTACTTC. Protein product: CASSSHEMEQYF.

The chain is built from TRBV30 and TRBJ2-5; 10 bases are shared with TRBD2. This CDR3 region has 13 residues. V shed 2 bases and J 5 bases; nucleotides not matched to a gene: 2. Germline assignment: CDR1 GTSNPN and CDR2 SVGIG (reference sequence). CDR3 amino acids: CAWSRAGGETQYF. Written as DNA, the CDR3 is TGTGCCTGGAGTCGAGCGGGAGGGGAGACCCAGTACTTC.

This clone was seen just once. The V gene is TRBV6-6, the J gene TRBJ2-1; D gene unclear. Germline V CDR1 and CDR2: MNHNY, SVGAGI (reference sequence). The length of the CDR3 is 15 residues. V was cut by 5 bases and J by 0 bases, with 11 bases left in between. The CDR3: CASSLDTGSYNEQFF. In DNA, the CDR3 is TGTGCCAGCAGTCTCGACACCGGCTCCTACAATGAGCAGTTCTTC.